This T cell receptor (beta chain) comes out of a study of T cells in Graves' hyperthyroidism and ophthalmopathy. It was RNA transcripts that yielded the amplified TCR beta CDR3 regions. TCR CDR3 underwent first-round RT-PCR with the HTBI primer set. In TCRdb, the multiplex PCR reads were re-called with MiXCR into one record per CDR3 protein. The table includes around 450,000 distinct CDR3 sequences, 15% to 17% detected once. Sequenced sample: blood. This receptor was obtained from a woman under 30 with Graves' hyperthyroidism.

The CDR3 bases are TGTGCCAGCAGGCCGTCGGGGGTTTACGAGCAGTACTTC. Translating gives CASRPSGVYEQYF. The J gene is TRBJ2-7, the V gene TRBV5-4; perhaps TRBD2 as D (6 bases). The CDR3 totals 13 residues. CDR1 SGHNT and CDR2 YYREEE come from the germline V gene (reference sequence). V shed 5 bases and J shed 4 bases, with 13 bases lying between them.